The 27 T cell receptor beta chains below come from one sample, sequenced in a study of CD8 T cells in Susac syndrome. An amount of RNA that ranged from about 0.45 to 1 ug was reverse transcribed with random hexamers. Each CDR3 protein gets one entry after TCRdb re-called the immunoSEQ multiplex PCR reads with MiXCR. The table shows over 120,000 distinct CDR3 sequences, with over 90% occurring only once. Sequencing was done on a sample of CD4+ T cells from PBMCs. The receptors originated from a human donor with Susac syndrome.

The chain uses TRBV5-1 and TRBJ1-1; D uncertain. Per germline, CDR1 SGHRS and CDR2 YFSETQ. Trimming cost V 4 bases and J 1 base, with 5 bases left between them. This CDR3 region has 12 residues. The CDR3 sequence: CASSIENTEAFF. The CDR3 bases are TGCGCCAGCAGCATAGAGAACACTGAAGCTTTCTTT.

This clonotype was counted a single time. The chain carries TRBV7-9 and TRBJ1-3; 7 positions agree with TRBD1. From germline, CDR1 is SEHNR and CDR2 FQNEAQ (reference sequence). The J segment lost 3 bases and the V segment lost 3 bases, leaving 2 bases of the junction unmatched. The CDR3 covers 14 residues. The CDR3 DNA reads as TGTGCCAGCAGCTTCACAGGGGTTGGAAACACCATATATTTT. Amino acid sequence: CASSFTGVGNTIYF.

The chain combines TRBV20-1 with TRBJ2-7; tentative D call: TRBD1 (5 bases). With 5 bases removed from V and 4 bases from J, the gap between germline ends came to 18 bases. Per germline, CDR1 DFQATT and CDR2 SNEGSKA (reference sequence). CDR3 length: 14 amino acids. CDR3 bases: TGCAGTGCTGGGGCGAGCGCCTACCTTTACGAGCAGTACTTC. This codes for CSAGASAYLYEQYF.

J is TRBJ2-7 and V is TRBV20-1; D is unresolved. With 6 bases removed from V and 6 bases from J, the gap between germline ends came to 15 bases. The CDR3 has 12 amino acids. The V gene's germline CDR1 is DFQATT and CDR2 SNEGSKA (reference sequence). The chain's CDR3 is CSAPWRASEQYF. The CDR3 DNA reads as TGCAGTGCCCCCTGGCGTGCAAGCGAGCAGTACTTC.

This rearrangement joins TRBV30 to TRBJ2-2; a possible D gene is TRBD1 (6 bases). V lost 2 bases, J lost 5 bases, and 6 bases lay in between. The CDR3 extends over 12 amino acids. Germline assignment: CDR1 GTSNPN and CDR2 SVGIG (reference sequence). CDR3 in amino acids: CAWSQGTGELFF. The CDR3 nucleotides are TGTGCCTGGAGTCAGGGGACCGGGGAGCTGTTTTTT.

The chain recombines TRBV20-1 with TRBJ2-4; TRBD1 or TRBD2 may be the D gene (5 bases each). The CDR3 contains 11 residues. CDR1 DFQATT and CDR2 SNEGSKA come from the germline V gene (reference sequence). Trimming shortened V by 6 bases and J by 8 bases, and 11 bases separated the two germline ends. CDR3 in amino acids: CSALLGDIQYF. In nucleotides, the CDR3 is TGCAGTGCCTTACTAGGGGACATTCAGTACTTC.

The chain joins TRBV9 to TRBJ2-4; 12 positions match TRBD2. CDR3 length: 17 residues. The V gene's germline CDR1 is SGDLS and CDR2 YYNGEE. Trimming at V came to 4 bases and at J to 3 bases, leaving 8 bases not matched to a gene. Here the CDR3 reads CASSPRLAGADKNIQYF. CDR3 nucleotide sequence: TGTGCCAGCAGCCCCAGACTAGCGGGAGCTGACAAAAACATTCAGTACTTC.

CDR3 DNA sequence: TGTGCCTGGGGTGGGTTTGGGACAGAGGGACAGCCCCAGCATTTT. Its protein product is CAWGGFGTEGQPQHF. The chain combines TRBV30 with TRBJ1-5; 7 bases map to TRBD1. This CDR3 contains 15 residues. Germline CDR1 reads GTSNPN; CDR2 reads SVGIG (reference sequence). V lost 5 bases, J lost 7 bases, and 14 bases stayed unmatched. Combining the CDR3 with reference TRBV30 and TRBJ1-5 gives the whole variable domain SQTIHQWPATLVQPVGSPLSLECTVEGTSNPNLYWYRQAAGRGLQLLFYSVGIGQISSEVPQNLSASRPQDRQFILSSKKLLLSDSGFYLCAWGGFGTEGQPQHFGDGTRLSIL.

The rearrangement uses TRBV6-6 and TRBJ1-1; D ambiguous. V gave up 8 bases and J gave up 1 base, with 17 bases separating them. The germline gives CDR1 MNHNY, CDR2 SVGAGI (reference sequence). This CDR3 comprises 15 residues. The CDR3 sequence: CASRTPTARNTEAFF. CDR3 DNA: TGTGCCAGCCGAACACCAACAGCCAGGAACACTGAAGCTTTCTTT.

This clonotype was observed once. CDR3: CASSFDSSSTDTQYF. CDR3 sequence (DNA): TGTGCCAGCAGTTTTGACTCGTCTAGCACAGATACGCAGTATTTT. The chain uses TRBV27 and TRBJ2-3; D remains unclear. Germline CDR1 is MNHEY and CDR2 is SMNVEV (reference sequence). Trimming stripped 3 bases from V and 0 bases from J, with 10 bases between. This CDR3 has 15 amino acids.

This clonotype was picked up one time. V gene TRBV30 combines with J gene TRBJ2-3, with a weak D call TRBD1 (8 bases). V lost 4 bases, J lost 2 bases, and 19 bases lay in between. CDR1 GTSNPN and CDR2 SVGIG come from the germline V gene (reference sequence). This CDR3 region has 16 residues. CDR3 loop: CAWNRGAGADTDTQYF. The CDR3 coding sequence is TGTGCCTGGAACAGGGGGGCGGGAGCGGACACAGATACGCAGTATTTT.

The CDR3 DNA reads TGCAGCGTTGGTCGCAGGGCGACTGAAGCTTTCTTT. It encodes CSVGRRATEAFF. This chain connects TRBV29-1 to TRBJ1-1; weak D call: TRBD1 (5 bases). There are 12 residues in the CDR3. V was trimmed by 4 bases and J by 5 bases, leaving 11 bases between them. Germline assignment: CDR1 SQVTM and CDR2 ANQGSEA.

The rearrangement joins TRBV3-1 to TRBJ2-7; possible D gene TRBD2, 6 bases. Trimming left V 1 base short and J 7 bases short, with 8 bases between. The CDR3 runs to 12 residues. Germline loops: CDR1 LGHDT, CDR2 YNNKEL (reference sequence). DNA of the CDR3: TGTGCCAGCAGCCAAGGGAGGGGAGAGCAGTACTTC. The encoded protein is CASSQGRGEQYF.

This chain links TRBV5-1 with TRBJ1-4, with D perhaps TRBD1 (5 bases). In germline, CDR1 is SGHRS, CDR2 YFSETQ. The CDR3 consists of 12 residues. The V gene lost 1 base and the J gene lost 8 bases, with 6 bases spanning the gap. The CDR3 reads CASSLKGEKLFF. The CDR3 bases are TGCGCCAGCAGCTTGAAGGGGGAAAAACTGTTTTTT.

The CDR3 DNA sequence: TGTGCCAGCAGTGGAGGACACGCCACTGAAGCTTTCTTT. Amino acid sequence: CASSGGHATEAFF. The J gene is TRBJ1-1, the V gene TRBV2, with D possibly matching TRBD1 (5 bases). CDR1 is SNHLY, CDR2 FYNNEI, per germline. Trimming cost V 4 bases and J 4 bases, with 10 bases left between them. The length of the CDR3 is 13 residues.

CDR3 coding DNA: TGTGCCAGCAGCTTAGATAGGGGGCCGCAAAATGAGCAGTTCTTC. It encodes CASSLDRGPQNEQFF. V gene TRBV7-9 combines with J gene TRBJ2-1, with 7 bases fitting TRBD1. After removal of 1 base from V and 7 bases from J, the junction contained 7 bases not matched to a gene. Germline lookup yields CDR1 SEHNR and CDR2 FQNEAQ (reference sequence). The CDR3 covers 15 residues.

This chain uses TRBV20-1 with TRBJ1-5; perhaps TRBD1 as D (5 bases). CDR3 length: 14 residues. In germline, CDR1 is DFQATT, CDR2 SNEGSKA (reference sequence). Trimming shortened V by 5 bases and J by 3 bases, and 14 bases separated the two germline ends. CDR3 bases: TGCAGTGCTTCCCGGGGACCCTCCAATCAGCCCCAGCATTTT. Its translation is CSASRGPSNQPQHF.

This rearrangement joins TRBV5-6 to TRBJ2-5, with TRBD1 as a possible D gene (5 bases). With 5 bases removed from V and 7 bases from J, the gap between germline ends came to 18 bases. This CDR3 is 14 amino acids long. Looked up from germline, CDR1 is SGHDT and CDR2 is YYEEEE. DNA for the CDR3: TGTGCCAGCAGTTGGAGACAGCCTCAGGGGACCCAGTACTTC. Its translation is CASSWRQPQGTQYF.

This sequence joins TRBV29-1 and TRBJ2-7, with D possibly being TRBD2 (6 bases). V was shortened by 6 bases and J by 3 bases, with 9 bases between the two germline ends. The germline V gene has CDR1 SQVTM and CDR2 ANQGSEA. There are 11 residues in the CDR3. CDR3 sequence (DNA): TGCAGCGTGTCGGGAGACTACGAGCAGTACTTC. It yields the protein CSVSGDYEQYF.

The chain joins TRBV6-5 to TRBJ1-2; 7 nucleotides agree with TRBD1. Unmatched junction bases numbered 11, after V lost 5 bases and J lost 5 bases. The CDR3 is 15 amino acids. Germline CDR1 is MNHEY and CDR2 is SVGAGI. The CDR3 loop reads CASSPGRQGVYGYTF. The CDR3 DNA reads as TGTGCCAGCAGTCCCGGAAGACAGGGAGTGTATGGCTACACCTTC.

V gene TRBV2 combines with J gene TRBJ2-7; D call uncertain. The CDR3 covers 11 residues. Germline V gene lookup returns CDR1 SNHLY and CDR2 FYNNEI. Trimming removed 6 bases at V and 6 bases at J, with 9 bases between. The CDR3 coding sequence is TGTGCCAGCAGGGATAAGGTCGAGCAGTACTTC. The encoded protein is CASRDKVEQYF.

The V gene is TRBV20-1, the J gene TRBJ1-5; D uncertain. Germline-derived CDR1 and CDR2 are DFQATT and SNEGSKA (reference sequence). V lost 3 bases and J 0 bases, leaving 9 bases between the germline ends. The CDR3 is made up of 14 amino acids. The CDR3 DNA sequence: TGCAGTGCTAGCTCGACTTATAGCAATCAGCCCCAGCATTTT. Its protein product is CSASSTYSNQPQHF.

The chain combines TRBV18 with TRBJ1-5, with D possibly matching TRBD1 (5 bases). CDR1 and CDR2 from the germline V gene are KGHSH and LQKENI. V shed 3 bases and J shed 0 bases, with 9 bases lying between them. The CDR3 has 15 amino acids. The CDR3 sequence is CASSPRGDSNQPQHF. CDR3 nucleotides: TGTGCCAGCTCACCGCGAGGGGATAGCAATCAGCCCCAGCATTTT.

CDR3 DNA: TGTGCCAGCACCCGACCCGACTCCGGGGAGCTGTTTTTT. Translated, it gives CASTRPDSGELFF. The V call is TRBV7-3, the J call TRBJ2-2; D remains ambiguous. The CDR3 is made up of 13 amino acids. The V gene's germline CDR1 is SGHTA and CDR2 FQGTGA. Trimming removed 7 bases at V and 6 bases at J, with 12 bases between.

The rearrangement uses TRBV12-3 or TRBV12-4 and TRBJ2-7, with 9 bases fitting TRBD1. CDR3 length: 15 residues. The trim removed 6 bases at V and 3 bases at J, leaving 9 bases unmatched. The DNA of the CDR3 is TGTGCCAGCAGCAGCAGACAGGGGGACAACTACGAGCAGTACTTC. It codes for CASSSRQGDNYEQYF.

The rearrangement joins TRBV4-1 to TRBJ1-2; D is possibly TRBD1 (5 bases). Per the germline V gene, CDR1 is MGHRA and CDR2 is YSYEKL. The CDR3 extends over 16 amino acids. V was shortened by 0 bases and J by 0 bases, with 11 bases between the two germline ends. CDR3 sequence reads: CASSQETRAANYGYTF. The CDR3 DNA reads as TGCGCCAGCAGCCAAGAAACCAGGGCAGCTAACTATGGCTACACCTTC.

V usage is TRBV30 and J usage is TRBJ1-5, with D tentatively TRBD1 (6 bases). Trimming took 0 bases from V and 0 from J, leaving 12 bases between them. In germline, CDR1 is GTSNPN, CDR2 SVGIG (reference sequence). CDR3 length: 16 residues. The CDR3 DNA follows: TGTGCCTGGAGTGTTCTGGACAGTTATAGCAATCAGCCCCAGCATTTT. Translated, it gives CAWSVLDSYSNQPQHF.